What follows are 20 T cell receptor beta chains derived from one specimen sequenced in a study of blood T cells in healthy people across ages. The use of a sample-barcoded 5' primer and a J-beta primer mix characterized a second PCR of 7 to 11 cycles. TCRdb fed the 5' RACE reads into MiXCR, producing one record per CDR3 protein. The data show about 1.5 million distinct CDR3 sequences, under 55% seen once. The sample taken for sequencing was blood. The source is a woman aged 18-30 years in good health.

This clonotype turned up a few times. This chain connects TRBV5-1 to TRBJ2-7; D is unresolved. This CDR3 comprises 13 residues. The V gene lost 5 bases and the J gene lost 4 bases, with 13 bases spanning the gap. Germline loops: CDR1 SGHRS, CDR2 YFSETQ. CDR3 protein: CASSRVSNYEQYF. CDR3 DNA sequence: TGCGCCAGCAGTCGGGTCTCCAATTACGAGCAGTACTTC.

To note about this clonotype: A junction end diverges from the germline sequence, so it may reflect a read error. The chain employs TRBV5-1 and TRBJ1-4; D call uncertain. Germline CDR1 and CDR2: SGHRS and YFSETQ. The CDR3 length is 15 residues. CDR3 sequence (DNA): TGCGCCGGCAGCTGGAGCTTTGACCCTAATGAAAAACTGTTTTTT. It encodes CAGSWSFDPNEKLFF.

This clonotype has only a few counts. The chain carries TRBV6-6 and TRBJ1-5; no definite D call. Germline values: CDR1 MNHNY, CDR2 SVGAGI (reference sequence). V gave up 6 bases and J gave up 1 base, with 10 bases separating them. This CDR3 spans 14 amino acids. CDR3 amino acids: CASRYERSNQPQHF. CDR3 bases: TGTGCCAGCAGGTACGAAAGAAGCAATCAGCCCCAGCATTTT.

Turning to this clonotype: This could be a read error, since a much larger clone is one nucleotide away. This sequence joins TRBV12-3 or TRBV12-4 and TRBJ2-1; 10 bases agree with TRBD2. Gene TRBJ2-7 matches the end of the DNA better, so the J call may be wrong. This CDR3 has 16 amino acids. CDR3: CASSLSSGGSYNEQYF. CDR3 DNA sequence: TGTGCCAGCAGTTTATCTAGCGGGGGAAGCTACAATGAGCAGTACTTC.

This clonotype has just a few counts. The V gene is TRBV27, the J gene TRBJ1-4; 7 bases match TRBD1. Per germline, CDR1 MNHEY and CDR2 SMNVEV (reference sequence). J gave up 6 bases and V 5 bases, and 9 bases lay outside the gene matches. This CDR3 contains 15 residues. The CDR3 is CASSLRQGWDEKLFF. Written as DNA, the CDR3 is TGTGCCAGCAGTCTAAGACAGGGTTGGGATGAAAAACTGTTTTTT.

The chain employs TRBV20-1 and TRBJ2-7; maybe TRBD2 (5 bases). Deletions cut 2 bases from V and 3 bases from J, with 11 bases between. This CDR3 region has 13 residues. Per germline, CDR1 DFQATT and CDR2 SNEGSKA (reference sequence). CDR3 nucleotides: TGCAGTGCTAGACAGGACTCGATCTACGAGCAGTACTTC. This sequence encodes CSARQDSIYEQYF.

This rearrangement joins TRBV29-1 to TRBJ2-1, with D perhaps TRBD1 or TRBD2 (7 bases each). This CDR3 spans 19 amino acids. Germline CDR1 SQVTM, CDR2 ANQGSEA. Trimming left V 6 bases short and J 0 bases short, with 27 bases between. Written as DNA, the CDR3 is TGCAGCGTGGGAGGGGGGGACAGACGCTACCACCCCTCCTACAATGAGCAGTTCTTC. Residues: CSVGGGDRRYHPSYNEQFF.

The chain uses TRBV25-1 and TRBJ2-2; D not certain. Trimming took off 8 bases at V and 0 bases at J, with 13 bases between the two ends. Per the germline V gene, CDR1 is MGHDK and CDR2 is SYGVNS. The CDR3 loop spans 15 amino acids. The DNA for the CDR3 is TGTGCCAGCGGAAGTTTAATTACGAACACCGGGGAGCTGTTTTTT. Amino acids: CASGSLITNTGELFF.

This clonotype was picked up a small number of times. The genes are TRBV27 and TRBJ1-2, with D hard to call. Looked up from germline, CDR1 is MNHEY and CDR2 is SMNVEV (reference sequence). The CDR3 contains 13 residues. V lost 2 bases and J lost 10, with 14 bases in between. The CDR3 region has the DNA TGTGCCAGCAGTTTAAGCTCAGGCGCACCCTACACCTTC. It codes for CASSLSSGAPYTF.

This chain uses TRBV11-3 with TRBJ2-5; TRBD2 matches 9 bases. CDR3 length: 18 residues. Germline values: CDR1 SGHNT, CDR2 YENEEA. V gave up 5 bases and J gave up 0 bases; unmatched junction bases: 13. CDR3 DNA: TGTGCCAGCAGCCAGGGACCTAGCGGGGCCTGGTACCAAGAGACCCAGTACTTC. Translated, it gives CASSQGPSGAWYQETQYF.

The chain is built from TRBV20-1 and TRBJ1-5; no clear D. Trimming removed 0 bases from V and 2 bases from J, with 14 bases in between. Looked up from germline, CDR1 is DFQATT and CDR2 is SNEGSKA (reference sequence). The CDR3 runs to 16 residues. The CDR3 loop is CSARDLYGDGNQPQHF. The CDR3, as DNA: TGCAGTGCTAGAGATCTCTACGGGGATGGCAATCAGCCCCAGCATTTT.

A few counts support this clonotype. The genes are TRBV2 and TRBJ2-3, with 8 bases fitting TRBD1. Germline values: CDR1 SNHLY, CDR2 FYNNEI. V was clipped by 8 bases and J by 4 bases; unmatched bases: 14. The CDR3 extends over 16 amino acids. The CDR3 region has the DNA TGTGCCAGCGGATCCGGACAGGGTAAAGGAGCAGATACGCAGTATTTT. Residues: CASGSGQGKGADTQYF.

The chain combines TRBV20-1 with TRBJ2-4; tentatively, D is TRBD1 or TRBD2 (6 bases each). The DNA end is a closer match to TRBJ2-7, so the J assignment may be wrong. CDR1 and CDR2 from the germline V gene are DFQATT and SNEGSKA (reference sequence). The CDR3 length is 14 residues. The CDR3 loop reads CSARPRGREYEQYF. CDR3 coding DNA: TGCAGTGCAAGACCCCGGGGGCGCGAATACGAGCAGTACTTC.

The V and J genes are TRBV9 and TRBJ2-3, with 12 bases fitting TRBD2. V trimming: 4 bases; J trimming: 2 bases; junction bases outside the gene matches: 11. The CDR3 spans 18 residues. Germline V gene sequence: CDR1 SGDLS, CDR2 YYNGEE. The chain's CDR3 is CASSPLAGTSGPTDTQYF. The CDR3 region has the DNA TGTGCCAGCAGCCCGCTCGCCGGGACTAGCGGGCCCACAGATACGCAGTATTTT.

The CDR3 bases are TGTGCCAGCAGTTACTCGGGGTTGCCATCCGTGCCTCACGAGCAGTACTTC. This codes for CASSYSGLPSVPHEQYF. The rearrangement links TRBV6-5 to TRBJ2-7, with unresolved D. Germline V gene data show CDR1 as MNHEY and CDR2 as SVGAGI. The CDR3 runs 17 residues. V lost 0 bases, J lost 5 bases, and 20 bases lay in between.

The chain combines TRBV10-1 with TRBJ2-3; the match to TRBD2 covers 12 bases. Germline CDR1 reads WNHNN; CDR2 reads SYGVQD (reference sequence). The CDR3 length is 15 residues. V lost 0 bases to trimming and J lost 5 bases; unmatched junction nucleotides: 0. CDR3 in amino acids: CASSESTSGGDTQYF. In nucleotides, the CDR3 is TGCGCCAGCAGTGAGTCGACTAGCGGGGGAGATACGCAGTATTTT.

A word on this clonotype: One junction end disagrees with the germline gene, perhaps due to a read error. The J gene is TRBJ2-1, the V gene TRBV5-1, with D unresolved. CDR3 length: 13 amino acids. Germline CDR1 SGHRS, CDR2 YFSETQ. The CDR3 nucleotides are TGCGCCAGCAGACCAGAAACCCGCAATGGGCAGTTCTTC. Encoded protein: CASRPETRNGQFF.

The sample holds a few counts of this clonotype. This chain joins TRBV25-1 and TRBJ2-1; perhaps D is TRBD1 or TRBD2 (5 bases each). V lost 11 bases to trimming and J lost 0 bases, with 23 bases between them. Germline CDR1 MGHDK, CDR2 SYGVNS. The CDR3 spans 17 residues. CDR3 loop: CAPPCGGSGRSYNEQFF. The CDR3 DNA reads as TGTGCCCCCCCATGTGGCGGATCGGGACGCTCCTACAATGAGCAGTTCTTC.

The CDR3 nucleotides are TGTGCCAGCAGTCCGACAGGGTGGAGCTCCTACGAGCAGTACTTC. Translating it yields CASSPTGWSSYEQYF. The chain joins TRBV27 to TRBJ2-7, with 7 bases fitting TRBD1. The length of the CDR3 is 15 residues. Per germline, CDR1 MNHEY and CDR2 SMNVEV (reference sequence). With 5 bases clipped from V and 0 bases from J, the junction kept 7 bases outside the gene matches.

The J gene is TRBJ1-1, the V gene TRBV2; TRBD1 is a possible D gene (6 bases). In germline, CDR1 is SNHLY, CDR2 FYNNEI. The ends were cut back, 3 bases at V and 0 bases at J, with 17 bases in the middle. There are 17 residues in the CDR3. CDR3 DNA sequence: TGTGCCAGCAGTGATGGGGCCTGGAGGGGGGTGAACACTGAAGCTTTCTTT. Translated, it gives CASSDGAWRGVNTEAFF.